This T cell receptor beta chain was profiled in a study of blood T cell repertoires in COVID-19. Per the authors' pipeline: Reference gene primer amplification gave estimated nucleated cell counts. Using immunoSEQ multiplex PCR, the repertoire was profiled, and TCRdb retains in-frame clones only, with some absent. V and J calls and clone size are those listed in that table; D and trimming were worked out from the DNA. Of 130,000 to 150,000 clones detected, roughly four fifths appear once; the ten largest clones hold 15%. V gave up 3 bases and J gave up 0 bases; unmatched junction bases: 8. CDR1 and CDR2 from the germline V gene are MNHEY and SMNVEV (reference sequence). CDR3 size: 18 residues.

The sample comprised peripheral blood. The chain combines TRBV27 with TRBJ2-1; the match to TRBD1 covers 10 bases. This clonotype originated in a human donor with acute or convalescent COVID-19. The donor label of this sample is uncertain. As DNA, the CDR3 is TGTGCCAGCAGTTTCCGGACCGGGACAGGGGTCTCCTACAATGAGCAGTTCTTC. Amino acid sequence: CASSFRTGTGVSYNEQFF.